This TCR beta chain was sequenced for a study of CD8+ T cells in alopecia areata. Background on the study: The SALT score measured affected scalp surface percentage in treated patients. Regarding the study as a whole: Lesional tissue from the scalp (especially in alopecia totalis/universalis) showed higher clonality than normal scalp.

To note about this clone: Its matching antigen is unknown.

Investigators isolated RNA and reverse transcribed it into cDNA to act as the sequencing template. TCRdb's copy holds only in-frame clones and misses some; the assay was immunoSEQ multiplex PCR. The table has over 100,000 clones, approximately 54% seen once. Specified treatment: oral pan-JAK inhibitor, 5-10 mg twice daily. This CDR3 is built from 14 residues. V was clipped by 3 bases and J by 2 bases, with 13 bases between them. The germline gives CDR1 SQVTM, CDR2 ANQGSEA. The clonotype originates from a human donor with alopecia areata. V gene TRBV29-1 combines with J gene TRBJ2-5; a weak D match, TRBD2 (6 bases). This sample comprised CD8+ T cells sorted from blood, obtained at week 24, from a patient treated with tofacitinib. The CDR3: CSVEGGTLQETQYF. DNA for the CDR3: TGCAGCGTTGAGGGCGGGACCCTACAAGAGACCCAGTACTTC.